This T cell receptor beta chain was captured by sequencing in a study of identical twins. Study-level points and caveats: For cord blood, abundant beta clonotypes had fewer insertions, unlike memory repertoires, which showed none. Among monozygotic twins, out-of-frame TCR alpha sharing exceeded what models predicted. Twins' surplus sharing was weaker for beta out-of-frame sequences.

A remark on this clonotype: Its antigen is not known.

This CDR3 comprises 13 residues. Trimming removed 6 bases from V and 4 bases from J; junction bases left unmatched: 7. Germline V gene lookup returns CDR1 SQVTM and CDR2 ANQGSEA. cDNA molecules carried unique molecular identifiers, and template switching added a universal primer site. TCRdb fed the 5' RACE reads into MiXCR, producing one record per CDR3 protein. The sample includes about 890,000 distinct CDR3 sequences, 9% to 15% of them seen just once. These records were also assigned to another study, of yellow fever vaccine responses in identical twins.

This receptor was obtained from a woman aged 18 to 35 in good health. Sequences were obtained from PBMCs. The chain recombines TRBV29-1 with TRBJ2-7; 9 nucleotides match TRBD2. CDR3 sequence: CSVVAGESYEQYF. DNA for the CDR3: TGCAGCGTGGTAGCGGGAGAGTCATACGAGCAGTACTTC.